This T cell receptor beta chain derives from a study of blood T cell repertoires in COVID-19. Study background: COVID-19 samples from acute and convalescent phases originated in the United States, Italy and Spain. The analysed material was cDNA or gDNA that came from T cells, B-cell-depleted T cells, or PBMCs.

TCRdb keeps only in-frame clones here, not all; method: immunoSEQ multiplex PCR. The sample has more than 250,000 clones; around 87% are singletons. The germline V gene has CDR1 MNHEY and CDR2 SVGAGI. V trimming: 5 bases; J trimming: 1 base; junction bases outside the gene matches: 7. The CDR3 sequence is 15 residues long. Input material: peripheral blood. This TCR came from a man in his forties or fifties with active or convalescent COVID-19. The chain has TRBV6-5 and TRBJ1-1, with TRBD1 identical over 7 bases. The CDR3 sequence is CASSSHRGGNTEAFF. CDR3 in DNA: TGTGCCAGCAGTAGTCACAGGGGCGGGAACACTGAAGCTTTCTTT.